This TCR beta chain emerged from a study of T cells in Graves' hyperthyroidism and ophthalmopathy (dated by TCRdb to the late 2010s). In terms of the full investigation: Peripheral blood was collected at initial diagnosis, before any treatment. To identify TCR V-J signatures that set the groups apart, the researchers used a discovery cohort of 100 patients, made up of under 50 with Graves' ophthalmopathy and 57 with stable Graves' hyperthyroidism. Prospective prediction of ophthalmopathy was tested in an independent validation cohort consisting of roughly 20 hyperthyroidism patients and some 16 patients who later progressed to ophthalmopathy. The 75 to 100 discovery patients were divided at random into training and test sets in a 7:3 ratio. Thyroid tissue and blood T-cell repertoires from six Graves' hyperthyroidism patients were also compared in the study. After blood sampling, hyperthyroidism patients were treated with methimazole at a starting dose of 30 mg daily, and ophthalmopathy patients were treated with high-dose intravenous methylprednisolone. The paper reports TCR Vbeta CDR3 sequencing of approximately 140 peripheral blood samples: 40 to 45 ophthalmopathy, 75 to 80 hyperthyroidism and around 17 progressor patients. Broader findings and caveats from the paper: A model built on a 13 V-J signature distinguished ophthalmopathy from stable hyperthyroidism, reaching about 88% sensitivity and around 81% specificity in cross-validation and 80%/75% in testing. Most expanded thyroid clonotypes (frequency above 0.001) were also found in blood, which suggests that blood repertoires may mirror thyroid immune responses. In validation, the model predicted progression to ophthalmopathy a median of roughly 6.1 months before onset, with about 71% sensitivity and about 72% specificity. No statistical method was used to fix the sample size in advance, and group allocation was not hidden from the investigators.

Regarding this clonotype: What this receptor recognizes is not known. No quality values exist for individual bases; no much larger clone is one base distant.

TCR beta CDR3 regions were amplified from RNA transcripts. The first round of RT-PCR for the TCR CDR3 was performed with the HTBI primer set and the Qiagen OneStep RT-PCR kit. Libraries were constructed in a second round of multiplex PCR, after which size selection and purification were carried out. The libraries were sequenced on an Illumina HiSeq2000 using paired-end 100 bp reads. In the source study's methods: SOAPnuke was used to process the raw data, removing reads that contained adapters or uncalled bases, had a mean Phred below 15, or lacked an exact match to the constant primer or identifier. High-quality paired reads were merged with COPE v1.2.5, and unique nucleotide sequences were defined as clonotypes. MiTCR v1.1 was used to align clonotypes to the IMGT TRBV, TRBD and TRBJ reference segments. Only V-J combinations with frequency above 0.0001, covering about 99% of repertoires, were analysed. A TCS score was defined as the ratio between F50 (clonal expansion) and ExV (chaos), using BLOSUM62-based TCRdist between CDR3 peptides within each V-J. Welch's t-statistics and random forest reduced 514 V-J features to 13, which were used in a naive Bayes classifier (R e1071). TCRdb trimmed public reads at Q25 via fastp, called clones via MiXCR and kept in-frame beta chains. For every CDR3 protein sequence, its rows merge into one entry that carries the most common genes and DNA. TCRdb assigned the V and J calls; the authors' analysis was not used. The sample data list 660,000 or so distinct CDR3 sequences, and less than 25% of these were observed just once. Of the sample, around a third falls within the top ten clones.

The CDR3 goes from the cysteine to the phenylalanine over 16 residues. The CDR3 DNA has 48 bases and is translated from base 1. For this chain, trimming is 3 bases at the V end and 3 bases at the J end, and the number of junction bases without a gene match is 7. According to the germline V gene, CDR1 reads SGHTA and CDR2 reads FQGTGA. Ophthalmopathy patients had moderately to severely active disease, with a Clinical Activity Score of 3 or more, a NOSPECS grade of 4 or more, and a disease duration of less than 3 months. Patients with uncontrolled infections, other autoimmune diseases, pregnancy or lactation were excluded. Diagnoses were based on clinical symptoms, serum thyroxine and TRAb, thyroid ultrasound and orbital computed tomography. PBMCs were separated from roughly 10 ml of fresh peripheral blood using Ficoll-Paque density gradient centrifugation. Trizol reagent was used to extract total RNA, and RNA quality was then checked on an Agilent 2100 Bioanalyzer.

Material for sequencing was blood. The sequence came from a man aged 25 to 45 with Graves' ophthalmopathy. The chain is assembled from TRBV7-3 and TRBJ2-3; 9 junctional bases match TRBD2. The DNA reads TGTGCCAGCAGCTTGATAGCGGGAGTTTTAACAGATACGCAGTATTTT. Translated, it gives CASSLIAGVLTDTQYF. The CDR3 plus the reference TRBV7-3 and TRBJ2-3 genes for the other parts give the full variable domain: GAGVSQTPSNKVTEKGKYVELRCDPISGHTALYWYRQSLGQGPEFLIYFQGTGAADDSGLPNDRFFAVRPEGSVSTLKIQRTERGDSAVYLCASSLIAGVLTDTQYFGPGTRLTVL.